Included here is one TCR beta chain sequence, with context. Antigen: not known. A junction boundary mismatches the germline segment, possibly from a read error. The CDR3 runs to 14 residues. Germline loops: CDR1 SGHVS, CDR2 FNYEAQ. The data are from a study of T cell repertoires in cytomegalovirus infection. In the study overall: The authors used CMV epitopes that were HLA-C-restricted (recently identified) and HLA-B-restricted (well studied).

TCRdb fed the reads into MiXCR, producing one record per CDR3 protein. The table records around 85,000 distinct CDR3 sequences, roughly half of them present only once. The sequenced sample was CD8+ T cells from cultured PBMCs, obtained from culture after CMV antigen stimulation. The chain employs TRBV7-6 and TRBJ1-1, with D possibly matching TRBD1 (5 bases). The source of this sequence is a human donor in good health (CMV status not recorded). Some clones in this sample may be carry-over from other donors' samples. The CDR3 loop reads CDSSLGEGNTEAFF. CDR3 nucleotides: TGTGACAGCAGCTTAGGGGAAGGGAACACTGAAGCTTTCTTT.